This passage covers 3 T cell receptor beta chains from one sample sequenced in a study of blood T cell repertoires in COVID-19. Only in-frame clones appear in the TCRdb table, and some are missing; sequencing was by immunoSEQ multiplex PCR. The repertoire holds 62,000 or so clones, with about 70% as singletons. Sequencing used peripheral blood. The receptor source for this set is a human donor in a cohort sampled during active COVID-19.

This rearrangement joins TRBV15 to TRBJ2-6; possible D gene TRBD1, 5 bases. CDR3 size: 15 residues. The ends were cut back, 1 base at V and 1 base at J, with 5 bases in the middle. Germline V gene sequence: CDR1 LNHNV, CDR2 YYDKDF (reference sequence). Here the CDR3 DNA reads TGTGCCACCAGCAGAGCAGGGTCTGGGGCCAACGTCCTGACTTTC. Translation gives CATSRAGSGANVLTF.

Written as DNA, the CDR3 is TGTGCCAGCAGACAGGGTCAAAATTCACCCCTCCACTTT. It codes for CASRQGQNSPLHF. This chain uses TRBV6-5 with TRBJ1-6, with a tentative D call TRBD1 (6 bases). CDR3 size: 13 residues. Trimming stripped 6 bases from V and 7 bases from J, with 10 bases between. Per the germline V gene, CDR1 is MNHEY and CDR2 is SVGAGI.

This chain uses TRBV21-1 with TRBJ1-1; the table calls TRBD1, which could not be checked here. TRBV21-1 is a pseudogene segment. The CDR3 extends over 16 amino acids. The CDR3 DNA reads TGTGCCAGCAGCAAAGTAGATGGACAGGGCGACACTGAAGCTTTCTTT. Protein product: CASSKVDGQGDTEAFF.